The 7 T cell receptor beta chains presented below share a single source sample, sequenced in a study of blood T cells in healthy people across ages. Combining a sample-barcoded 5' primer with a J-beta primer mix, a second PCR ran for 7 to 11 cycles. In TCRdb, the 5' RACE reads were re-called with MiXCR into one record per CDR3 protein. The data show some 640,000 distinct CDR3 sequences, with approximately 50% seen just once and under 35% held by the top ten. Source material: blood. Receptors were obtained from a woman aged 55-69 years in good health.

J is TRBJ1-6 and V is TRBV30; the D is unclear. V lost 3 bases, J lost 8 bases, and 14 bases lay in between. The CDR3 sequence is 14 residues long. The V gene's germline CDR1 is GTSNPN and CDR2 SVGIG (reference sequence). The CDR3 region has the DNA TGTGCCTGGAGGGCGGAGAGGGTTCATTCACCCCTCCACTTT. Its protein is CAWRAERVHSPLHF.

The sample holds a few counts of this clonotype. The V and J genes are TRBV29-1 and TRBJ2-7; D is uncertain. Germline CDR1 reads SQVTM; CDR2 reads ANQGSEA. Trimming took 0 bases from V and 2 from J, leaving 8 bases between them. CDR3 size: 13 residues. The CDR3 nucleotides are TGCAGCGTTGAAGAGGGCGGAACCTACGAGCAGTACTTC. Translating it yields CSVEEGGTYEQYF.

The chain employs TRBV28 and TRBJ1-6, with 8 bases matching TRBD1. Trimming cost V 4 bases and J 7 bases; bases outside gene matches: 12. Germline V gene sequence: CDR1 MDHEN, CDR2 SYDVKM. CDR3 length: 17 amino acids. Here the CDR3 DNA reads TGTGCCAGCAGTTCAGCTTGTCCAGGGGGCGACAATTCACCCCTCCACTTT. As protein: CASSSACPGGDNSPLHF.

V and J are TRBV2 and TRBJ1-4; the match to TRBD1 covers 8 bases. The junction had 5 bases not matched to a gene; V was cut back by 6 bases and J by 5 bases. The CDR3 sequence is 14 residues long. The germline V gene has CDR1 SNHLY and CDR2 FYNNEI. CDR3 DNA: TGTGCCAGCAGGGCGGGACAGGCGAATGAAAAACTGTTTTTT. Protein: CASRAGQANEKLFF.

The J gene is TRBJ2-5, the V gene TRBV5-1; a possible D gene is TRBD1 (5 bases). Per the germline V gene, CDR1 is SGHRS and CDR2 is YFSETQ. The CDR3 loop spans 13 amino acids. With 3 bases removed from V and 2 bases from J, the gap between germline ends came to 8 bases. The CDR3 sequence is CASSSTVQETQYF. CDR3 in DNA: TGCGCCAGCAGCTCGACAGTTCAAGAGACCCAGTACTTC.

This clonotype was recorded at least ten times. V is TRBV6-2 or TRBV6-3 and J is TRBJ1-6; D is unresolved. Germline lookup yields CDR1 MNHEY and CDR2 SVGEGT. The V gene lost 6 bases and the J gene lost 3 bases, with 12 bases spanning the gap. The CDR3 runs 15 residues. The CDR3 DNA reads as TGTGCCAGCAGCGGAGACCGGAGCTATAATTCACCCCTCCACTTT. Translated, it gives CASSGDRSYNSPLHF.

The chain has TRBV6-2 or TRBV6-3 and TRBJ2-1, with D possibly being TRBD1 (5 bases). The DNA end favors TRBJ2-7, so the J call may be wrong. The germline gives CDR1 MNHEY, CDR2 SVGEGT. The CDR3 spans 13 residues. The CDR3, as DNA: TGTGCCAGCAGCCCCCGCCAGGACAATGAGCAGTACTTC. It translates to CASSPRQDNEQYF.